The rows below give T cell receptor beta chains drawn from one sample of a study of T cell responses to AZD1222 COVID-19 vaccine. Using immunoSEQ multiplex PCR, the repertoire was profiled, and TCRdb retains in-frame clones only, with some absent. This table holds 90,000 to 110,000 clones, about 87% found once. Source: peripheral blood, taken 28 days after the second AZD1222 dose. The receptors originated from an adult who received the AZD1222 COVID-19 vaccine. Both conserved end residues are part of each CDR3. Fields, in order: V gene, clone size, D gene, J gene, CDR3 protein, CDR3 DNA. A D gene is named only where the DNA matches it firmly. Clone size, where shown, is once, few, many, or a class for clones that have expanded.

V: TRBV7-2; size: .; D: TRBD1; J: TRBJ2-7; CDR3: CASRLNSGTGPYEQYF; DNA: TGTGCCAGCAGACTCAATTCCGGGACAGGGCCCTACGAGCAGTACTTC
V: TRBV12-3/TRBV12-4; size: once; D: .; J: TRBJ1-1; CDR3: CASSRNLEAFF; DNA: TGTGCCAGCAGTAGGAATCTTGAAGCTTTCTTT
V: TRBV29-1; size: few; D: TRBD1; J: TRBJ2-5; CDR3: CSVDKDRGQETQYF; DNA: TGCAGCGTTGATAAGGACAGGGGCCAAGAGACCCAGTACTTC
V: TRBV7-2; size: .; D: TRBD1; J: TRBJ1-2; CDR3: CASSLVDRGQYGYTF; DNA: TGTGCCAGCAGCTTAGTGGACAGGGGGCAGTATGGCTACACCTTC
V: TRBV20-1; size: .; D: TRBD2; J: TRBJ2-1; CDR3: CSASQRGGSDNEQFF; DNA: TGCAGTGCTAGTCAGCGGGGGGGCTCAGACAATGAGCAGTTCTTC
V: TRBV4-3; size: once; D: TRBD2; J: TRBJ2-1; CDR3: CASSLYQASGETPSSYNEQFF; DNA: TGCGCCAGCAGCCTCTACCAGGCTAGCGGGGAAACGCCTAGCTCCTACAATGAGCAGTTCTTC
V: TRBV7-9; size: .; D: TRBD1; J: TRBJ1-2; CDR3: CASSTLTGVLSYGYTF; DNA: TGTGCCAGCAGTACATTGACAGGGGTGTTATCCTATGGCTACACCTTC
V: TRBV11-3; size: .; D: .; J: TRBJ2-2; CDR3: CASSDSGTNTGELFF; DNA: TGTGCCAGCAGCGATAGCGGAACCAACACCGGGGAGCTGTTTTTT
V: TRBV6-2/TRBV6-3; size: .; D: .; J: TRBJ1-2; CDR3: CASSLGGVYGYTF; DNA: TGTGCCAGCAGCCTCGGAGGAGTCTATGGCTACACCTTC
V: TRBV27; size: .; D: TRBD1; J: TRBJ1-3; CDR3: CASSFGQAPSGNTIYF; DNA: TGTGCCAGCAGTTTCGGACAGGCCCCCTCTGGAAACACCATATATTTT
V: TRBV2; size: .; D: TRBD1; J: TRBJ2-6; CDR3: CASSVDPDRGYPGANVLTF; DNA: TGTGCCAGCAGTGTCGATCCGGACAGGGGTTATCCTGGGGCCAACGTCCTGACTTTC
V: TRBV19; size: .; D: TRBD1; J: TRBJ2-1; CDR3: CASSSPGQVHNEQFF; DNA: TGTGCCAGTTCCTCCCCGGGACAGGTGCACAATGAGCAGTTCTTC
V: TRBV27; size: many; D: .; J: TRBJ1-2; CDR3: CASSSLAGNGYTF; DNA: TGTGCCAGCAGTTCGCTCGCGGGTAATGGCTACACCTTC
V: TRBV11-3; size: .; D: .; J: TRBJ2-1; CDR3: CASSLDGSSYNEQFF; DNA: TGTGCCAGCAGCTTAGACGGGAGCTCCTACAATGAGCAGTTCTTC
V: TRBV7-2; size: .; D: .; J: TRBJ2-1; CDR3: CASSSSDVGEQFF; DNA: TGTGCCAGCAGCTCTAGCGACGTGGGTGAGCAGTTCTTC
V: TRBV7-7; size: few; D: .; J: TRBJ2-1; CDR3: CASSRPGAGTNEQFF; DNA: TGTGCCAGCAGCCGTCCGGGGGCAGGTACCAATGAGCAGTTCTTC
V: TRBV2; size: .; D: .; J: TRBJ2-3; CDR3: CATELDTQYF; DNA: TGTGCCACCGAGTTGGATACGCAGTATTTT
V: TRBV7-6; size: .; D: TRBD1; J: TRBJ1-5; CDR3: CASSPGDSPNQPQHF; DNA: TGTGCCAGCAGCCCCGGGGACAGCCCCAATCAGCCCCAGCATTTT
V: TRBV5-6; size: .; D: .; J: TRBJ1-4; CDR3: CASSATDATNEKLFF; DNA: TGTGCCAGCAGCGCGACCGATGCAACTAATGAAAAACTGTTTTTT
V: TRBV6-7; size: .; D: TRBD2; J: TRBJ2-7; CDR3: CASSYLSGRSPIFSYEQYF; DNA: TGTGCCAGCAGTTACCTCAGCGGGAGGTCACCCATTTTCTCCTACGAGCAGTACTTC